This paragraph covers one T cell receptor beta chain sequence. TCRdb itself ran the PCR reads through MiXCR, one entry per CDR3 protein. Among under 20,000 distinct CDR3 sequences listed, over 40% were seen once. This CDR3 is 12 amino acids long. Germline V lookup: CDR1 SGHVT, CDR2 SQSDAQ. Deletions cut 5 bases from V and 1 base from J, with 5 bases between. This sample stems from a study of tumor-infiltrating lymphocytes in oesophageal squamous cell carcinoma. The material sequenced was normal esophageal tissue next to the tumor. J is TRBJ2-5 and V is TRBV7-4, with D unclear. The receptor was isolated from a male donor with esophageal squamous cell carcinoma. The CDR3 reads CASSVSQETQYF. The CDR3 DNA sequence: TGTGCCAGCAGCGTAAGCCAAGAGACCCAGTACTTC. Filled out from reference TRBV7-4 and TRBJ2-5, the complete variable domain reads GAGVSQSPRYKVAKRGRDVALRCDSISGHVTLYWYRQTLGQGSEVLTYSQSDAQRDKSGRPSGRFSAERPERSVSTLKIQRTEQGDSAVYLCASSVSQETQYFGPGTRLLVL.